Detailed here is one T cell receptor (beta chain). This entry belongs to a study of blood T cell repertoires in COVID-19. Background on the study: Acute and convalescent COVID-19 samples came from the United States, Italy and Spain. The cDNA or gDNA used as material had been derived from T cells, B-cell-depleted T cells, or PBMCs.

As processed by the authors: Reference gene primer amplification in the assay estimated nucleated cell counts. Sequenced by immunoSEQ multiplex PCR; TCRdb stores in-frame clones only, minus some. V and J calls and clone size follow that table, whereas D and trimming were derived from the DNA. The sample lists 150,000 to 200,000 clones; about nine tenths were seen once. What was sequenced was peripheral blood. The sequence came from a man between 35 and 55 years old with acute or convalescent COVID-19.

This chain's CDR3 is CASSLGLAGLYEQYF. In nucleotides, the CDR3 is TGTGCCAGCAGCTTAGGACTAGCGGGGCTCTACGAGCAGTACTTC. This chain joins TRBV11-2 and TRBJ2-7; 11 bases align to TRBD2. Germline lookup yields CDR1 SGHAT and CDR2 FQNNGV. J gave up 3 bases and V 1 base, and 2 bases lay outside the gene matches. The CDR3 runs to 15 residues.